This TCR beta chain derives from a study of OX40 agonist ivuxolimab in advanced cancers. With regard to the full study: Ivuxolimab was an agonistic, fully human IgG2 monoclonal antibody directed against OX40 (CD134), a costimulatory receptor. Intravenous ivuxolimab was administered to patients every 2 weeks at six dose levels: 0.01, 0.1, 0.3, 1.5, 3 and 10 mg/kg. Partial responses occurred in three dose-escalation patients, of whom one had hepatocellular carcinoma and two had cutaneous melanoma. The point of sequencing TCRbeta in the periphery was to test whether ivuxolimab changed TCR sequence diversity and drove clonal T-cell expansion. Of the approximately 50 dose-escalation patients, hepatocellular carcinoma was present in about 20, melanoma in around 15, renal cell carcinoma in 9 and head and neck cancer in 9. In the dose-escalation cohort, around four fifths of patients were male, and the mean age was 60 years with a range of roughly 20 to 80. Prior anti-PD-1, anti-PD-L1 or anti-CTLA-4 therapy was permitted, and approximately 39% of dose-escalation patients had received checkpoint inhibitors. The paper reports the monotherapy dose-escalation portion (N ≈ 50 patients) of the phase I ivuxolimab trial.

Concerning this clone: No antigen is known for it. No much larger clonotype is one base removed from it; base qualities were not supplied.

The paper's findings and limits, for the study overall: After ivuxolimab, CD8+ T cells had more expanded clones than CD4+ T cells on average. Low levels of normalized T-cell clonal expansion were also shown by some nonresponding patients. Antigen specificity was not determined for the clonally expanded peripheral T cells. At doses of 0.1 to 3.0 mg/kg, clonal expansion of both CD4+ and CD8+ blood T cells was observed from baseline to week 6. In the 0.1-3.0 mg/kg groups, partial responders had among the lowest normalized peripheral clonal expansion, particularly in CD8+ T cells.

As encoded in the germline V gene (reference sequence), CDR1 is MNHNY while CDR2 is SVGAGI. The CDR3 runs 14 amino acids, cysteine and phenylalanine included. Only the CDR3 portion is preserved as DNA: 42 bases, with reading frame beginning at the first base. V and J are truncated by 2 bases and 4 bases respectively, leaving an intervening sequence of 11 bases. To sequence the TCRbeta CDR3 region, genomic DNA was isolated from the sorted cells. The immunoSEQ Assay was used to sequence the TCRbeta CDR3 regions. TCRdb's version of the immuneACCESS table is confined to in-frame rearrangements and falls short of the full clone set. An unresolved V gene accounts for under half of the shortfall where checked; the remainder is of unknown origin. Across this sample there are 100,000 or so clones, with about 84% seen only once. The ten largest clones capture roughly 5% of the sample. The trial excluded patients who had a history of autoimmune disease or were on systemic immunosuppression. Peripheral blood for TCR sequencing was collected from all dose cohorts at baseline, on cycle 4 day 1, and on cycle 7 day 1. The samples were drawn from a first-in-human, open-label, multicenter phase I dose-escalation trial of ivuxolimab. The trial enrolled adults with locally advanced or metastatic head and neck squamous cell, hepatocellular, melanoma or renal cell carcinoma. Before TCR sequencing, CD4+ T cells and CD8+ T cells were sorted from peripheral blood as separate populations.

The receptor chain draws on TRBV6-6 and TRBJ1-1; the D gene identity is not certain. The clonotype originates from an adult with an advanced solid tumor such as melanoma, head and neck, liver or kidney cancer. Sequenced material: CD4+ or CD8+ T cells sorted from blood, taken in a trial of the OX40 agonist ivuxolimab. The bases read TGTGCCAGCAGTTACCCAGGACGCGGCACTGAAGCTTTCTTT. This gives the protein CASSYPGRGTEAFF.